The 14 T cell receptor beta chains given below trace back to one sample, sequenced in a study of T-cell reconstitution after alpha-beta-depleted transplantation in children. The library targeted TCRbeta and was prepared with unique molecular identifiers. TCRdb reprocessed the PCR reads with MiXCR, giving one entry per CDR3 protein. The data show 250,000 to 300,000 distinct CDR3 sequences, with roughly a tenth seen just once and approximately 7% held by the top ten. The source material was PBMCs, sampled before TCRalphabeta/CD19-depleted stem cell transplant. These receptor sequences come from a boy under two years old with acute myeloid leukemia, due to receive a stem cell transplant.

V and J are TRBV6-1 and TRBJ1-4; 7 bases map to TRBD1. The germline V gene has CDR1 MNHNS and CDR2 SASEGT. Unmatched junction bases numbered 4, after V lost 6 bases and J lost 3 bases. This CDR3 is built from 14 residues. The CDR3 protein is CASSVTGANEKLFF. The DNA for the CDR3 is TGTGCCAGCAGCGTAACAGGGGCTAATGAAAAACTGTTTTTT.

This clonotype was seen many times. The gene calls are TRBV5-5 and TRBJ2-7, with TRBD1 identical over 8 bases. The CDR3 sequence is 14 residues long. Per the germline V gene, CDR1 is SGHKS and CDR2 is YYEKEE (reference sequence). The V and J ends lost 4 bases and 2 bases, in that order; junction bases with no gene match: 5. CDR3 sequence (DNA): TGTGCCAGCAGCGGAATACAGGGGGCCTACGAGCAGTACTTC. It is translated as CASSGIQGAYEQYF.

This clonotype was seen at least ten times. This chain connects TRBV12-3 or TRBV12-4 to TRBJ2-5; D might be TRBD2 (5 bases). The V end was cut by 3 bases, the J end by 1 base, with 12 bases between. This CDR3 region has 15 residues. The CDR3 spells CASSFDPGSQETQYF. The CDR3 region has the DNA TGTGCCAGCAGTTTCGACCCGGGGAGCCAAGAGACCCAGTACTTC.

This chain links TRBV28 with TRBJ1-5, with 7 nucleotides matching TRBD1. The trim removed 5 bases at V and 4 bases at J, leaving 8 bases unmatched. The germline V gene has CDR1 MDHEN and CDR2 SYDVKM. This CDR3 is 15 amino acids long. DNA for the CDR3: TGTGCCAGCAGTCCGAGGGGGCGAGGTAATCAGCCCCAGCATTTT. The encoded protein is CASSPRGRGNQPQHF.

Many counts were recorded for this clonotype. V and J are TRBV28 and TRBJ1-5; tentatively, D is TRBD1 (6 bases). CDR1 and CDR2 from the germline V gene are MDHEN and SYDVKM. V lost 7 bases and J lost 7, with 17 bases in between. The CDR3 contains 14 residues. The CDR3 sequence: CASTNRDFGQPQHF. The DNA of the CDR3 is TGTGCCAGCACTAACAGGGACTTCGGACAGCCCCAGCATTTT.

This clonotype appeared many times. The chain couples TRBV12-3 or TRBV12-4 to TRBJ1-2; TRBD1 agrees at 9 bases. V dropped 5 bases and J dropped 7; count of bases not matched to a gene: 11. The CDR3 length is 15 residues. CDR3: CASSPGQGRFGGYTF. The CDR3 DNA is TGTGCCAGCAGTCCCGGACAGGGGCGATTCGGTGGCTACACCTTC.

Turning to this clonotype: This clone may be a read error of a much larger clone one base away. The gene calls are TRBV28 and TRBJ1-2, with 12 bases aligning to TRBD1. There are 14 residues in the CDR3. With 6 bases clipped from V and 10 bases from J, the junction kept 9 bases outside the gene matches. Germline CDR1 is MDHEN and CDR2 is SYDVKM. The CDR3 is CASSPSGQGASYTF. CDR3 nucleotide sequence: TGTGCCAGCAGCCCCTCGGGACAGGGGGCTTCCTACACCTTC.

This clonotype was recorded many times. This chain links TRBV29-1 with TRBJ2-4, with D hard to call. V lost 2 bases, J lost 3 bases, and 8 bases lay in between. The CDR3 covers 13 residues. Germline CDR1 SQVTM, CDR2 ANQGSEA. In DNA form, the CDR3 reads TGCAGCGTTGAACGGGTTGACAAAAACATTCAGTACTTC. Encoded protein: CSVERVDKNIQYF.

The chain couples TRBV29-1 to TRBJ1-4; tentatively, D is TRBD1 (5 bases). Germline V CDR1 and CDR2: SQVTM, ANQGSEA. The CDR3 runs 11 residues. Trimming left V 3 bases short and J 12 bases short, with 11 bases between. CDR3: CSVDKAGELFF. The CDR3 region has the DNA TGCAGCGTTGATAAGGCGGGGGAACTGTTTTTT.

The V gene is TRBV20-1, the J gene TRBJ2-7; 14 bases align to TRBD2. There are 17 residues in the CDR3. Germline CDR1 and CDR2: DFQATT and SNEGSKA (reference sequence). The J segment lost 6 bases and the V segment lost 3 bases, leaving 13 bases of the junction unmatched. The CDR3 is CSARTSGRAGNLGEQYF. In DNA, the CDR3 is TGCAGTGCTAGGACTAGCGGGAGGGCCGGAAACCTAGGCGAGCAGTACTTC.

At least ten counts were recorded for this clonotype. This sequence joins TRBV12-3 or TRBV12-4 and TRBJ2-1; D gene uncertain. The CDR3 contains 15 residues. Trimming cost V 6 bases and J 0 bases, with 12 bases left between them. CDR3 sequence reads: CASSPPRHSYNEQFF. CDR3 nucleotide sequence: TGTGCCAGCAGCCCCCCACGGCACTCCTACAATGAGCAGTTCTTC.

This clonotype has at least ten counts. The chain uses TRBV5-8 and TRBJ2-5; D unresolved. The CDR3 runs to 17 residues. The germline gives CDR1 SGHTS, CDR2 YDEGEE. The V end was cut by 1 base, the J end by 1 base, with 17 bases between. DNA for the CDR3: TGTGCCAGCAGCTTGTCTTTAGCTAGGGTGTTCCAAGAGACCCAGTACTTC. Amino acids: CASSLSLARVFQETQYF.

The chain's CDR3 is CASSVSGANTGELFF. CDR3 DNA: TGCGCCAGCAGCGTTTCAGGCGCGAACACCGGGGAGCTGTTTTTT. The chain joins TRBV5-1 to TRBJ2-2, with unresolved D. The CDR3 extends over 15 amino acids. Germline V CDR1 and CDR2: SGHRS, YFSETQ. Trimming removed 4 bases at V and 0 bases at J, with 10 bases between.

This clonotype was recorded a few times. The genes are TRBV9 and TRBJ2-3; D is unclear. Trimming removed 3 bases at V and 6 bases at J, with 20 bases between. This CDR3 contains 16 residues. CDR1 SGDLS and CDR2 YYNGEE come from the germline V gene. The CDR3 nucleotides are TGTGCCAGCAGCGAGTGGTTTCAAGGGCAAGGGGATACGCAGTATTTT. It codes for CASSEWFQGQGDTQYF.